The 17 T cell receptor beta chains below come from one sample, sequenced in a study of blood T cell repertoires in COVID-19. TCRdb's table, derived via immunoSEQ multiplex PCR, lists solely in-frame clones and lacks some. The sample includes about 190,000 clones, roughly 90% of them seen just once. Sequenced material: peripheral blood. The receptors stem from a woman in her 40s who had recovered from COVID-19.

The CDR3 coding sequence is TGTGCCAGCAACCTAAACGCCGGGATAGGGGAGACCCAGTACTTC. Translated, it gives CASNLNAGIGETQYF. This chain links TRBV28 with TRBJ2-5, with D possibly being TRBD2 (5 bases). The CDR3 spans 15 residues. CDR1 is MDHEN, CDR2 SYDVKM, per germline. V was cut by 7 bases and J by 5 bases, with 20 bases left in between.

The chain combines TRBV25-1 with TRBJ2-7; TRBD1 matches 10 bases. V shed 3 bases, J shed 2 bases, and the junction held 4 bases outside the gene matches. Germline V gene lookup returns CDR1 MGHDK and CDR2 SYGVNS. The CDR3 is made up of 15 amino acids. CDR3 region: CASSDPGTGAYEQYF. DNA of the CDR3: TGTGCCAGCAGTGATCCCGGGACAGGGGCCTACGAGCAGTACTTC.

This clone was detected only once. This rearrangement joins TRBV9 to TRBJ1-2, with D tentatively TRBD1 (5 bases). Trimming took 0 bases from V and 7 from J, leaving 19 bases between them. The CDR3 consists of 16 residues. CDR1 is SGDLS and CDR2 is YYNGEE in the germline V gene. This CDR3 reads CASSVDLTGSVGGYTF. Here the CDR3 DNA reads TGTGCCAGCAGCGTAGACCTTACAGGCTCTGTGGGTGGCTACACCTTC. Variable domain in full (rest from reference TRBV9 and TRBJ1-2): DSGVTQTPKHLITATGQRVTLRCSPRSGDLSVYWYQQSLDQGLQFLIQYYNGEERAKGNILERFSAQQFPDLHSELNLSSLELGDSALYFCASSVDLTGSVGGYTFGSGTRLTVV.

This chain joins TRBV30 and TRBJ2-5, with TRBD2 matching over 7 bases. V shed 2 bases and J 4 bases; nucleotides not matched to a gene: 19. CDR3 length: 18 amino acids. Germline-derived CDR1 and CDR2 are GTSNPN and SVGIG (reference sequence). This chain's CDR3 is CAWSFRASGVGVGETQYF. The CDR3 DNA reads TGTGCCTGGAGTTTTAGGGCTAGCGGAGTGGGGGTTGGAGAGACCCAGTACTTC.

The V gene is TRBV11-2, the J gene TRBJ2-1; the D gene is possibly TRBD2 (5 bases). The CDR3 sequence is 15 residues long. The V end was cut by 1 base, the J end by 8 bases, with 15 bases between. Germline V CDR1 and CDR2: SGHAT, FQNNGV. The CDR3 region has the DNA TGTGCCAGCAGCTTAGCTCGGAGGTCGGGTGATGAGCAGTTCTTC. It is translated as CASSLARRSGDEQFF.

This clone was counted only a few times. The rearrangement links TRBV11-3 to TRBJ2-1; 14 bases match TRBD2. The V segment lost 5 bases and the J segment 7 bases; nucleotides outside the gene matches: 7. Per the germline V gene, CDR1 is SGHNT and CDR2 is YENEEA. The CDR3 totals 16 residues. CDR3 in DNA: TGTGCCAGCAGCCCGGGACTAGCGGGAGTGGGGAATGAGCAGTTCTTC. This codes for CASSPGLAGVGNEQFF.

The V and J genes are TRBV5-1 and TRBJ1-2; perhaps TRBD1 as D (5 bases). Germline V CDR1 and CDR2: SGHRS, YFSETQ. This CDR3 contains 16 residues. The germline V and J ends were trimmed by 0 bases and 3 bases, with 15 bases remaining between them. The CDR3 spells CASSLVSAGLDYGYTF. The CDR3 DNA follows: TGCGCCAGCAGCTTGGTTTCGGCAGGGCTAGACTATGGCTACACCTTC.

V and J are TRBV7-6 and TRBJ1-1; D might be TRBD1 (5 bases). Germline lookup yields CDR1 SGHVS and CDR2 FNYEAQ. The CDR3 loop spans 16 amino acids. The V gene lost 1 base and the J gene lost 3 bases, with 15 bases spanning the gap. CDR3 bases: TGTGCCAGCAGCTTAGAGGTCGACCCCAGGGACACTGAAGCTTTCTTT. Encoded protein: CASSLEVDPRDTEAFF.

The chain employs TRBV6-5 and TRBJ2-3, with D maybe TRBD2 (6 bases). V shed 7 bases and J shed 5 bases, with 13 bases lying between them. The CDR3 runs 13 residues. The germline CDR1 and CDR2 sequences are MNHEY and SVGAGI. CDR3 in amino acids: CASNRESIDTQYF. CDR3 sequence (DNA): TGTGCCAGCAATCGGGAGAGTATAGATACGCAGTATTTT.

This chain joins TRBV19 and TRBJ1-2; 7 nucleotides align to TRBD1. V trimming: 2 bases; J trimming: 5 bases; junction bases outside the gene matches: 8. CDR3 length equals 15 residues. The germline V gene encodes CDR1 LNHDA and CDR2 SQIVND (reference sequence). As DNA, the CDR3 is TGTGCCAGTAGTATAAGGACAGGCTCGGCGTATGGCTACACCTTC. This translates into CASSIRTGSAYGYTF.

The chain employs TRBV29-1 and TRBJ2-2; D is perhaps TRBD1 (6 bases). CDR1 is SQVTM and CDR2 is ANQGSEA in the germline V gene. V lost 3 bases and J 0 bases, leaving 17 bases between the germline ends. The CDR3 runs 17 residues. For the CDR3, the DNA is TGCAGCGTTGACAGGGGATCGCGGCGCGCGAACACCGGGGAGCTGTTTTTT. Its translation: CSVDRGSRRANTGELFF.

The chain recombines TRBV4-1 with TRBJ2-7, with 13 positions matching TRBD2. Germline-derived CDR1 and CDR2 are MGHRA and YSYEKL. The CDR3 runs to 15 residues. After removal of 6 bases from V and 5 bases from J, the junction contained 7 bases not matched to a gene. CDR3 in amino acids: CASRPGLAGDDEQYF. The CDR3 DNA reads TGCGCCAGCAGACCCGGACTAGCGGGAGATGACGAGCAGTACTTC.

This clone was seen only a few times. The chain has TRBV19 and TRBJ1-5; 7 nucleotides align to TRBD1. The trim removed 4 bases at V and 5 bases at J, leaving 5 bases unmatched. There are 14 residues in the CDR3. The germline V gene encodes CDR1 LNHDA and CDR2 SQIVND (reference sequence). The CDR3 DNA reads TGTGCCAGTAGTAGACAGGGTTTGGATCAGCCCCAGCATTTT. Its translation is CASSRQGLDQPQHF.

A few counts support this clone. The rearrangement links TRBV20-1 to TRBJ1-3, with TRBD1 matching 9 bases. V lost 3 bases, J lost 2 bases, and 5 bases stayed unmatched. This CDR3 has 15 amino acids. CDR1 and CDR2 from the germline V gene are DFQATT and SNEGSKA (reference sequence). The CDR3 spells CSASRGQGTGNTIYF. CDR3 bases: TGCAGTGCTAGTCGGGGACAGGGCACTGGAAACACCATATATTTT.

This clone has only one observation. The rearrangement uses TRBV2 and TRBJ2-1; D might be TRBD2 (6 bases). Germline V gives CDR1 SNHLY, CDR2 FYNNEI. The CDR3 is 14 amino acids. V shed 8 bases and J shed 5 bases, with 16 bases lying between them. The CDR3 here is CASGGATSNNEQFF. CDR3 nucleotide sequence: TGTGCCAGCGGCGGGGCTACTTCGAACAATGAGCAGTTCTTC.

Notes on this clone: An end of the junction does not agree with germline; a read error may underlie this. The gene calls are TRBV7-2 and TRBJ2-1; 10 bases fit TRBD2. CDR3 length equals 15 residues. The germline V gene has CDR1 SGHTA and CDR2 FQGNSA. The chain's CDR3 is CASSLAGEHYNEQFF. CDR3 nucleotides: TGTGCCAGCAGCCTAGCGGGAGAACATTACAATGAGCAGTTCTTC.

This clone was counted once. This chain links TRBV7-6 with TRBJ2-7; 8 bases line up with TRBD1. Trimming at V came to 5 bases and at J to 4 bases, leaving 16 bases not matched to a gene. The CDR3 spans 17 residues. Germline V gene lookup returns CDR1 SGHVS and CDR2 FNYEAQ. The DNA for the CDR3 is TGTGCCAGCAGCCGGACAGGGAATCGGGGTTTGGGTTACGAGCAGTACTTC. Protein: CASSRTGNRGLGYEQYF. Full variable domain (rest looked up from reference TRBV7-6 and TRBJ2-7): GAGVSQSPRYKVTKRGQDVALRCDPISGHVSLYWYRQALGQGPEFLTYFNYEAQQDKSGLPNDRFSAERPEGSISTLTIQRTEQRDSAMYRCASSRTGNRGLGYEQYFGPGTRLTVT.